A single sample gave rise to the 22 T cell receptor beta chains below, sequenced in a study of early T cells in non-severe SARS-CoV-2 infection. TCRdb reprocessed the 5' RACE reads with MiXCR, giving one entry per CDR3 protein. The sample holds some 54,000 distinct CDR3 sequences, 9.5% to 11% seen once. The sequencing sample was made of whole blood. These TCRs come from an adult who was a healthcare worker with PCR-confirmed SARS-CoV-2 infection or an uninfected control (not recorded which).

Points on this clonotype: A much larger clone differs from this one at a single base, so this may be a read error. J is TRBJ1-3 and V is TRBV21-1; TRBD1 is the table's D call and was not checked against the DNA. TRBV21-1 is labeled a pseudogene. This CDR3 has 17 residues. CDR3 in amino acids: CASSKQRRESFGNTIYF. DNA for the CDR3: TGTGCCAGCAGCAAACAACGACGGGAAAGCTTTGGAAACACCATATATTTT.

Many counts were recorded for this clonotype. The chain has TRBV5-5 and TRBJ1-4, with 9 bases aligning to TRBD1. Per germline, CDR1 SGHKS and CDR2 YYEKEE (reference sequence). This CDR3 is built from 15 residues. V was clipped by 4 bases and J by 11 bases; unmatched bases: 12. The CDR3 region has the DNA TGTGCCAGCAGCCTCGGGGGACAGGGAGGGAACAAACTGTTTTTT. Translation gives CASSLGGQGGNKLFF.

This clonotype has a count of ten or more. In nucleotides, the CDR3 is TGTGCCAGCAGTGGGTTTGGGAGAAACTATGGCTACACCTTC. Translated, it gives CASSGFGRNYGYTF. V and J are TRBV2 and TRBJ1-2; D is uncertain. Deletions cut 4 bases from V and 2 bases from J, with 11 bases between. The CDR3 has 14 amino acids. The V gene's germline CDR1 is SNHLY and CDR2 FYNNEI.

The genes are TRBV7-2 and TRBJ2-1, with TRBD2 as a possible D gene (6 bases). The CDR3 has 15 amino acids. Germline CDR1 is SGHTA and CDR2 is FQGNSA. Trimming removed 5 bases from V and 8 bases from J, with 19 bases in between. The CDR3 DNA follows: TGTGCCAGCAGCCCGCGGGACTCCGATAGCTATGAGCAGTTCTTC. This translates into CASSPRDSDSYEQFF.

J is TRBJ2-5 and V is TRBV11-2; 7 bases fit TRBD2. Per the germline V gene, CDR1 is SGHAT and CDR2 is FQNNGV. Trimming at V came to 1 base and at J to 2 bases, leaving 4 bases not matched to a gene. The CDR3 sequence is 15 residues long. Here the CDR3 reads CASSLASGSQETQYF. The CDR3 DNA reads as TGTGCCAGCAGCTTAGCTAGCGGTTCTCAAGAGACCCAGTACTTC. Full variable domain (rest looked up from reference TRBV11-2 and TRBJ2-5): EAGVAQSPRYKIIEKRQSVAFWCNPISGHATLYWYQQILGQGPKLLIQFQNNGVVDDSQLPKDRFSAERLKGVDSTLKIQPAKLEDSAVYLCASSLASGSQETQYFGPGTRLLVL.

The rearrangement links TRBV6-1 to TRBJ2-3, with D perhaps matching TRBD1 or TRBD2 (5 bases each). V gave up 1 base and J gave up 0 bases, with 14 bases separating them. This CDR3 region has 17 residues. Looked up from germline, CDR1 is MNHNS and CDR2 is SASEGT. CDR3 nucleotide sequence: TGTGCCAGCAGTGAAGTATGGGGGTCCCTTAGCACAGATACGCAGTATTTT. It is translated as CASSEVWGSLSTDTQYF.

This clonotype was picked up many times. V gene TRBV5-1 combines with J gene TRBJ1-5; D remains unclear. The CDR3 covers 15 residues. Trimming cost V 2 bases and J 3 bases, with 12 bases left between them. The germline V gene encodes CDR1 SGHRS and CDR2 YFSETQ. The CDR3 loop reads CASSFHAGDNQPQHF. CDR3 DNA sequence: TGCGCCAGCAGCTTTCATGCAGGAGACAATCAGCCCCAGCATTTT.

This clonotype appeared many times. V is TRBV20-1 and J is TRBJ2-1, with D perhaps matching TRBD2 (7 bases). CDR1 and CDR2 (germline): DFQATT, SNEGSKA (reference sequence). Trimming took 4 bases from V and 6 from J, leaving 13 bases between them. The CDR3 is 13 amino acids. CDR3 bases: TGCAGTGCTAAAAAGGGGGGGAGCAATGAGCAGTTCTTC. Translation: CSAKKGGSNEQFF.

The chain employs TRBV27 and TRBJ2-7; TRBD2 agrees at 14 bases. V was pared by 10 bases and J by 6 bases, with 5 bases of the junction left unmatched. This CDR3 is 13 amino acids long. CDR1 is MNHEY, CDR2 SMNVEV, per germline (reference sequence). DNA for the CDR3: TGTGCCACCGCCGGGACTAGCGGGGGCGAGCAGTACTTC. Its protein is CATAGTSGGEQYF.

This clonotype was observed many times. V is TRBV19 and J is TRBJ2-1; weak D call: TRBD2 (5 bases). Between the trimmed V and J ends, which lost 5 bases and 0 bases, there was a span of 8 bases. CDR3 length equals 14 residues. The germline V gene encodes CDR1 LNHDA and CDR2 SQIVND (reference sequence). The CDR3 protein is CASSPGSSYNEQFF. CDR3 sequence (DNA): TGTGCCAGTAGTCCGGGGAGCTCCTACAATGAGCAGTTCTTC.

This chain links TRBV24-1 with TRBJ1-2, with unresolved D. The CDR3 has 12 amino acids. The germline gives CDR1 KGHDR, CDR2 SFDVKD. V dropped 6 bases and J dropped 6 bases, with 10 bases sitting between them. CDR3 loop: CATSNSLDGYTF. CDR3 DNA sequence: TGTGCCACCAGTAACAGCCTTGATGGCTACACCTTC.

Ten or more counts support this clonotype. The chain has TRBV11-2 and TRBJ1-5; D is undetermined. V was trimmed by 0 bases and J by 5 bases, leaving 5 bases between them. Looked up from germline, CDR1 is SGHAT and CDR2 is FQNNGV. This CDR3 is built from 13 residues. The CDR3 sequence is CASSLDVDQPQHF. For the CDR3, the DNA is TGTGCCAGCAGCTTAGATGTTGATCAGCCCCAGCATTTT.

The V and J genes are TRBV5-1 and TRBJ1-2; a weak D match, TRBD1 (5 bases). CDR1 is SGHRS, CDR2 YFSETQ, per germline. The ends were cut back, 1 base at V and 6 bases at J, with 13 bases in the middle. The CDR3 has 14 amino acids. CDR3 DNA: TGCGCCAGCAGCTTGAAGCATCCCAGGGATGGCTACACCTTC. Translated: CASSLKHPRDGYTF.

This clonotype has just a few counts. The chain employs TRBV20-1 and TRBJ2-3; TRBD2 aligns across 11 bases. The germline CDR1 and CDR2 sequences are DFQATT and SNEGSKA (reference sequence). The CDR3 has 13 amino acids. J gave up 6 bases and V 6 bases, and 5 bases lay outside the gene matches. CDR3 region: CSAILAGVDTQYF. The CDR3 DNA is TGCAGTGCCATACTAGCGGGAGTGGATACGCAGTATTTT.

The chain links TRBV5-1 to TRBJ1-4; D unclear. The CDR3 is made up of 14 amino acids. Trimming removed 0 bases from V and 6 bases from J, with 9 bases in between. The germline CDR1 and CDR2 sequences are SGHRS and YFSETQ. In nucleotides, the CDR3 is TGCGCCAGCAGCTTGGAAAAGCTCGATGAAAAACTGTTTTTT. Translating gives CASSLEKLDEKLFF.

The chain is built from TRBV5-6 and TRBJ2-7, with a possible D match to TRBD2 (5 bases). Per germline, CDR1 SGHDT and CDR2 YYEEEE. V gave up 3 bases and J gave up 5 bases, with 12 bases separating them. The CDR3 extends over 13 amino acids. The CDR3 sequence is CASSYGPGDEQYF. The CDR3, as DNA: TGTGCCAGCAGCTATGGACCCGGGGACGAGCAGTACTTC.

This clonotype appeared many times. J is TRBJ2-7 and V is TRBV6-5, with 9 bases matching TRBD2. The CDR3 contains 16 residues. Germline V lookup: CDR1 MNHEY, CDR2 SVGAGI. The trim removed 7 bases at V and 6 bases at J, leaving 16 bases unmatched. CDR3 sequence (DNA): TGTGCCAGCAAGCCATCTGGAGCTAGCGGGATTGGCGAGCAGTACTTC. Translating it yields CASKPSGASGIGEQYF.

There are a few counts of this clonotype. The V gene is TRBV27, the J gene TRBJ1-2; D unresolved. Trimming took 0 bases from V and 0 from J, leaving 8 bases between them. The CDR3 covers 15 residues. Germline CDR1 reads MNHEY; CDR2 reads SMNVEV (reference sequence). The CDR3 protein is CASSLSYSANYGYTF. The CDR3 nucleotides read TGTGCCAGCAGTTTATCGTACAGCGCTAACTATGGCTACACCTTC.

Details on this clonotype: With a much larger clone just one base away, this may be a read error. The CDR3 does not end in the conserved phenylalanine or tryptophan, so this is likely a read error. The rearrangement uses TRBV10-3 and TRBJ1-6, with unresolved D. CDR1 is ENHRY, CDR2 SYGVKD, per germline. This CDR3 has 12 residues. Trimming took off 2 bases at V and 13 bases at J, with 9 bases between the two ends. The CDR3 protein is CAISETKNPLHL. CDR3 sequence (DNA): TGTGCCATCAGTGAGACAAAGAATCCCCTCCACTTA.

The CDR3 protein is CASSPVGGEHEQYF. The CDR3 nucleotides read TGTGCCAGCAGCCCGGTCGGGGGAGAGCACGAGCAGTACTTC. This sequence joins TRBV6-5 and TRBJ2-7; a possible D gene is TRBD2 (6 bases). CDR3 length equals 14 residues. V was clipped by 6 bases and J by 5 bases, with 17 bases between them. Looked up from germline, CDR1 is MNHEY and CDR2 is SVGAGI.

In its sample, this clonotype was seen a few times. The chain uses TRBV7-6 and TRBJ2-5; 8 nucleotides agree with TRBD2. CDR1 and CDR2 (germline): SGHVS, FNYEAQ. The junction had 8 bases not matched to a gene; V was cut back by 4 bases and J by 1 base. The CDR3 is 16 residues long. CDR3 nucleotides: TGTGCCAGCAGCTCCGGAAAAGGACTAGCCCAAGAGACCCAGTACTTC. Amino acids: CASSSGKGLAQETQYF.

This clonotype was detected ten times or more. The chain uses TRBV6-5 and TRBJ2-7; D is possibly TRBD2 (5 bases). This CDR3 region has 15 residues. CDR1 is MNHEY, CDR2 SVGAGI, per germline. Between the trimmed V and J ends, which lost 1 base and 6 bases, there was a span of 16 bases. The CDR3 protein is CASSYFDLSGSEQYF. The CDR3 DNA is TGTGCCAGCAGTTACTTCGACCTCTCGGGGAGCGAGCAGTACTTC.